The rows below give T cell receptor beta chains drawn from one sample of a study of breast tumors, draining lymph nodes, adjacent tissues. TCRdb recomputed calls from the multiplex PCR reads with MiXCR, one row per CDR3 protein. Of 270,000 or so distinct CDR3 sequences in the sample, 30% were seen once. Material: axillary lymph node tissue. The receptors were sampled from a female donor with breast cancer. Some clones in this sample may be carry-over from other donors' samples. Each CDR3 is given with its conserved first and last residue. The D gene is left open where the match is weak. Some rows have no size entry. The others give once, few or many, or a class for an expanded clone.

j_call | clone_size | d_call | v_call | cdr3_nt | cdr3_aa
TRBJ2-7 | few | . | TRBV20-1 | TGCAGTGCTGGCGGCTCCTACGAGCAGTACTTC | CSAGGSYEQYF
TRBJ1-5 | . | TRBD1 | TRBV27 | TGTGCCAGCAGTAAATCCCCGACAGGGTCCAATCAGCCCCAGCATTTT | CASSKSPTGSNQPQHF
TRBJ2-2 | many | TRBD2 | TRBV11-2 | TGTGCCAGCAGCTTAGACGGGAGGGCCACTACGGGCGGGGAGCTGTTTTTT | CASSLDGRATTGGELFF
TRBJ1-5 | many | . | TRBV6-4 | TGTGCCAGCAGTAGGAGTCAGCCCCAGCATTTT | CASSRSQPQHF
TRBJ2-1 | many | . | TRBV5-6 | TGTGCCAGCAGCTTGACCTCTGCGCGTGAGCAGTTCTTC | CASSLTSAREQFF
TRBJ2-7 | many | TRBD1 | TRBV11-3 | TGTGCCAGCAGCTACGACAGGGGCCACGAGCAGTACTTC | CASSYDRGHEQYF
TRBJ2-7 | many | . | TRBV7-2 | TGTGCCAGCAGCTCCAGTAGGAGTTTCAGCGCCGAGCAGTACTTC | CASSSSRSFSAEQYF
TRBJ1-4 | many | TRBD1 | TRBV5-6 | TGTGCCAGCAGCAAGACAGGGGGAAAAGAAAAACTGTTTTTT | CASSKTGGKEKLFF
TRBJ2-7 | many | . | TRBV7-3 | TGTGCCAGCAGCTTTACAACCTACGAGCAGTACTTC | CASSFTTYEQYF
TRBJ1-4 | many | . | TRBV15 | TGTGCCACCAGCAGAGATAGAGTGAGTGAACTGTTTTTT | CATSRDRVSELFF